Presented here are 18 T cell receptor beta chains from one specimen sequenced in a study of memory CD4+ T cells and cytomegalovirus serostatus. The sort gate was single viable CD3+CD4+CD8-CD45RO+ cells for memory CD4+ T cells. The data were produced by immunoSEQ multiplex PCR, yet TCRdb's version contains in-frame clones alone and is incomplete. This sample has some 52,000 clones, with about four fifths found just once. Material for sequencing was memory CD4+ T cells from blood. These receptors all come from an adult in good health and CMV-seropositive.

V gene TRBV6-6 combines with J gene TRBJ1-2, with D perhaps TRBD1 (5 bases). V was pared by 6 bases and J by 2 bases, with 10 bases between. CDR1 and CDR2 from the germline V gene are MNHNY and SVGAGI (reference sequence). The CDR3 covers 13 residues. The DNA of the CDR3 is TGTGCCAGCAGCCAAGAGGGGAACTATGGCTACACCTTC. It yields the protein CASSQEGNYGYTF.

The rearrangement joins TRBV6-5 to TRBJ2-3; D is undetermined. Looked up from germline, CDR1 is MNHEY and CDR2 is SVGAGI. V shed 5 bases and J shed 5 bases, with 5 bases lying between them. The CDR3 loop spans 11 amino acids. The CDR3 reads CASSQGDTQYF. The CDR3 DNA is TGTGCCAGCAGTCAAGGAGATACGCAGTATTTT.

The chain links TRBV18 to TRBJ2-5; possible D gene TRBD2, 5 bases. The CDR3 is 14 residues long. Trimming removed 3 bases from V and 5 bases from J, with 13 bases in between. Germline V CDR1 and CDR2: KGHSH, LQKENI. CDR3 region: CASSPRGRRETQYF. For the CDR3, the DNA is TGTGCCAGCTCACCTAGAGGGCGACGGGAGACCCAGTACTTC.

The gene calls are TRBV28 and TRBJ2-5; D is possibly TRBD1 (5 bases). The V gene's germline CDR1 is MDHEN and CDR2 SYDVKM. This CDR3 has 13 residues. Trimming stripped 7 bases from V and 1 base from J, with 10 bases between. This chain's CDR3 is CASTGNFQETQYF. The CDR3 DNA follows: TGTGCCAGCACAGGGAACTTCCAAGAGACCCAGTACTTC.

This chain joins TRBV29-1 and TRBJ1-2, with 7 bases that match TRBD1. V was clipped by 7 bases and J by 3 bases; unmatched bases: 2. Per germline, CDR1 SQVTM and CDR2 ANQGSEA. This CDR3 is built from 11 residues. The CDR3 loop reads CSGGQDYGYTF. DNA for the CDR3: TGCAGCGGCGGACAGGACTATGGCTACACCTTC.

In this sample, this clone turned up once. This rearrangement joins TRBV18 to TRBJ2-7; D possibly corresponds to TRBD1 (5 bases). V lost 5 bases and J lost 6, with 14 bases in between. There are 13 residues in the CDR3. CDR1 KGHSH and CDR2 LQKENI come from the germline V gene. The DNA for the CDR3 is TGTGCCAGCTCAGCCCCTGGGGCGTCCGAGCAGTACTTC. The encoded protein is CASSAPGASEQYF.

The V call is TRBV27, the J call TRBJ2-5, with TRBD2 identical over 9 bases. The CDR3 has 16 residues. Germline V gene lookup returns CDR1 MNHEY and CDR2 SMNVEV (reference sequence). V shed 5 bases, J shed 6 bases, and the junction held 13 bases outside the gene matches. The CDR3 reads CASSQIAGTSRQTQYF. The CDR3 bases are TGTGCCAGCAGTCAGATTGCCGGGACTAGCAGACAGACCCAGTACTTC.

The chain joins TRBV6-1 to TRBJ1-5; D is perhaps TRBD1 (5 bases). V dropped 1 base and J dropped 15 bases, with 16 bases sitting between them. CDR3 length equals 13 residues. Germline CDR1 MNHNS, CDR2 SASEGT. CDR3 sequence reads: CASSEVEGRRAHF. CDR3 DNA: TGTGCCAGCAGTGAAGTGGAGGGGCGCCGGGCGCATTTT.

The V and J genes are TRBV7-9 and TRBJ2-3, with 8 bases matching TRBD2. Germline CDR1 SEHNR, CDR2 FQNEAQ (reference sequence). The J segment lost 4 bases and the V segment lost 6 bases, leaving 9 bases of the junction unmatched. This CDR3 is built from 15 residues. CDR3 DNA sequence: TGTGCCAGCAGAGTACCGGGACTAGAGGCAGATACGCAGTATTTT. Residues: CASRVPGLEADTQYF.

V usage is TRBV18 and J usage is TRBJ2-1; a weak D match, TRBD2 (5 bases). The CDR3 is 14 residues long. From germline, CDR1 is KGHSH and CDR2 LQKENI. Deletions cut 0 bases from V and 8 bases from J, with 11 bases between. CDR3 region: CASSPPEGSHEQFF. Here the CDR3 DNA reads TGTGCCAGCTCACCACCCGAAGGGAGTCATGAGCAGTTCTTC.

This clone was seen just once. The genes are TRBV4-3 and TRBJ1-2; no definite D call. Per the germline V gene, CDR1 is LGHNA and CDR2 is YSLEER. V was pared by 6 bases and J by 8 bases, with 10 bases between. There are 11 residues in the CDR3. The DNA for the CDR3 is TGCGCCAGCAGTGGCTGGGCGGGCTACACCTTC. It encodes CASSGWAGYTF.

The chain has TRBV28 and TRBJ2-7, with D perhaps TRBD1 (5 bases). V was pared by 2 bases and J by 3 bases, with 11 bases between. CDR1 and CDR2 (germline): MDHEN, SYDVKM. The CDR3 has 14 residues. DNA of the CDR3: TGTGCCAGCAGTTTAGGGTACAGGAGCTACGAGCAGTACTTC. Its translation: CASSLGYRSYEQYF.

CDR3: CASSRGSGRGETQYF. The CDR3 DNA sequence: TGTGCCAGCTCACGAGGTAGCGGGAGAGGGGAGACCCAGTACTTC. This chain connects TRBV18 to TRBJ2-5; 9 nucleotides line up with TRBD2. V lost 4 bases, J lost 5 bases, and 8 bases stayed unmatched. The germline CDR1 and CDR2 sequences are KGHSH and LQKENI. The CDR3 contains 15 residues.

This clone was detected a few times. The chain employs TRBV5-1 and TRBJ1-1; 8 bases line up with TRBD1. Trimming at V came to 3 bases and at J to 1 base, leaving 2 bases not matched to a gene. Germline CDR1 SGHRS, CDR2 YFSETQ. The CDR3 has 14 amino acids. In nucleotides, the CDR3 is TGCGCCAGCAGCTCCCAGGGGGCGAACACTGAAGCTTTCTTT. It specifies CASSSQGANTEAFF.

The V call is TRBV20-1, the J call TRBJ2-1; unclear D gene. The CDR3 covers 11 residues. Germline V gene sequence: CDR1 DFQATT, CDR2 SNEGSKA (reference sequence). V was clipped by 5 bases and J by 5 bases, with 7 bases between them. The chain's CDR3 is CSARPHNEQFF. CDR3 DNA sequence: TGCAGTGCTCGCCCGCACAATGAGCAGTTCTTC.

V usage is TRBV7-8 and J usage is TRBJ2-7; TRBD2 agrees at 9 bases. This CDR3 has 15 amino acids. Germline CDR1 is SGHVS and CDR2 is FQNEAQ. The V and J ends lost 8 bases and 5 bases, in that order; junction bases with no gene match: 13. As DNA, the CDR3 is TGTGCCAGCGCTCCCTGGGCGGGAGGGCCTAACGAGCAGTACTTC. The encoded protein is CASAPWAGGPNEQYF.

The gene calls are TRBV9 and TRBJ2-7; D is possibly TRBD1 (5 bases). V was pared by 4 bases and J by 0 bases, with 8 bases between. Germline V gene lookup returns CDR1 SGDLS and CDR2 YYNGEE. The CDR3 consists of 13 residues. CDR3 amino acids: CASSPQVSYEQYF. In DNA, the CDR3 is TGTGCCAGCAGCCCACAGGTCTCCTACGAGCAGTACTTC.

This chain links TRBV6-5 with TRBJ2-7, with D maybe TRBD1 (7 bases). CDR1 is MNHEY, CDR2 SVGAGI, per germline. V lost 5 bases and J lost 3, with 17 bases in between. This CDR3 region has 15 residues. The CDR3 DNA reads TGTGCCAGCAGTCGCAGACAGGGAGGAGACTACGAGCAGTACTTC. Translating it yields CASSRRQGGDYEQYF.